A single sample gave rise to the 14 T cell receptor beta chains below, sequenced in a study of cytomegalovirus exposure and HLA in healthy donors. With 60 Vbeta and 13 Jbeta primers, the PCR was carried out. Profiled with immunoSEQ multiplex PCR; TCRdb holds only in-frame clones, not every one. The sample carries 89,000 or so clones, under 80% recorded once. Sequencing used PBMCs. Every receptor here comes from a boy aged 5-17 years in good health and CMV-seronegative.

The V and J genes are TRBV4-1 and TRBJ2-7; D might be TRBD2 (5 bases). Trimming took off 3 bases at V and 4 bases at J, with 16 bases between the two ends. The germline gives CDR1 MGHRA, CDR2 YSYEKL. CDR3 size: 15 residues. The CDR3 is CASSQNPGGEYEQYF. The CDR3 bases are TGCGCCAGCAGCCAGAACCCCGGAGGCGAGTACGAGCAGTACTTC.

There are a few counts of this clone. This rearrangement joins TRBV2 to TRBJ2-7, with D perhaps matching TRBD1 (6 bases). Germline CDR1 reads SNHLY; CDR2 reads FYNNEI. This CDR3 has 14 amino acids. Trimming took off 5 bases at V and 0 bases at J, with 11 bases between the two ends. CDR3 loop: CASSTTGSSYEQYF. DNA of the CDR3: TGTGCCAGCAGTACGACAGGAAGCTCCTACGAGCAGTACTTC.

The chain has TRBV29-1 and TRBJ2-7, with TRBD2 matching 7 bases. V was pared by 4 bases and J by 3 bases, with 9 bases of the junction left unmatched. The length of the CDR3 is 14 residues. In germline, CDR1 is SQVTM, CDR2 ANQGSEA. The CDR3 spells CSVVGGEALYEQYF. The CDR3 DNA is TGCAGCGTTGTGGGGGGGGAGGCCCTCTACGAGCAGTACTTC.

This clone was found a few times. The chain uses TRBV4-3 and TRBJ1-1, with D perhaps matching TRBD1 (5 bases). CDR3 length: 14 residues. In germline, CDR1 is LGHNA, CDR2 YSLEER. Trimming left V 0 bases short and J 5 bases short, with 10 bases between. The CDR3: CASSQEGEGTEAFF. The CDR3 region has the DNA TGCGCCAGCAGCCAAGAAGGGGAAGGAACTGAAGCTTTCTTT.

Written as DNA, the CDR3 is TGTGCCAGCAGTTGGGGGGGCTATAATTCACCCCTCCACTTT. Protein sequence: CASSWGGYNSPLHF. V usage is TRBV6-5 and J usage is TRBJ1-6; D possibly corresponds to TRBD1 (5 bases). With 4 bases removed from V and 3 bases from J, the gap between germline ends came to 7 bases. The V gene's germline CDR1 is MNHEY and CDR2 SVGAGI. This CDR3 comprises 14 residues.

The chain combines TRBV28 with TRBJ2-7; 8 bases agree with TRBD1. CDR3 length: 16 amino acids. V trimming: 6 bases; J trimming: 3 bases; junction bases outside the gene matches: 13. The V gene's germline CDR1 is MDHEN and CDR2 SYDVKM. The CDR3 DNA follows: TGTGCCAGCAGGGAGCTAAGGACAGGGCGGTACTACGAGCAGTACTTC. Translation: CASRELRTGRYYEQYF.

The V and J genes are TRBV5-6 and TRBJ2-7; D is unresolved. The CDR3 length is 12 residues. Germline V lookup: CDR1 SGHDT, CDR2 YYEEEE. V lost 4 bases to trimming and J lost 2 bases, with 7 bases between them. The CDR3 region has the DNA TGTGCCAGCAGCAGCCGTACCTACGAGCAGTACTTC. Protein product: CASSSRTYEQYF.

This chain links TRBV4-3 with TRBJ1-5, with D maybe TRBD1 (6 bases). Germline CDR1 and CDR2: LGHNA and YSLEER. The CDR3 runs to 17 residues. The V end lost 0 bases, the J end lost 4 bases, and 16 bases lay between the germline ends. Here the CDR3 reads CASSQDTPRGGNQPQHF. CDR3 bases: TGCGCCAGCAGCCAAGATACCCCCAGGGGTGGAAATCAGCCCCAGCATTTT.

The chain joins TRBV4-1 to TRBJ1-3; possibly TRBD1 for D (5 bases). The germline V gene encodes CDR1 MGHRA and CDR2 YSYEKL. This CDR3 is 17 amino acids long. V shed 1 base and J shed 3 bases, with 16 bases lying between them. The CDR3 protein is CASSQVGLPGGGNTIYF. In nucleotides, the CDR3 is TGCGCCAGCAGCCAAGTAGGACTGCCCGGGGGTGGAAACACCATATATTTT.

The chain links TRBV7-9 to TRBJ1-1, with D uncertain. Germline V lookup: CDR1 SEHNR, CDR2 FQNEAQ (reference sequence). Trimming took off 1 base at V and 1 base at J, with 4 bases between the two ends. The CDR3 sequence is 13 residues long. DNA for the CDR3: TGTGCCAGCAGCTTAGGAGAGAACACTGAAGCTTTCTTT. Translation gives CASSLGENTEAFF.

This rearrangement joins TRBV15 to TRBJ1-4; D is perhaps TRBD1 (6 bases). Between the trimmed V and J ends, which lost 6 bases and 8 bases, there was a span of 13 bases. This CDR3 comprises 13 residues. Germline lookup yields CDR1 LNHNV and CDR2 YYDKDF (reference sequence). The CDR3: CATRKDSEEKLFF. Here the CDR3 DNA reads TGTGCCACCAGAAAGGACAGCGAGGAAAAACTGTTTTTT.

This clone has a handful of counts. V gene TRBV15 combines with J gene TRBJ1-1, with TRBD1 identical over 10 bases. The germline gives CDR1 LNHNV, CDR2 YYDKDF (reference sequence). The CDR3 is 15 amino acids. With 8 bases clipped from V and 3 bases from J, the junction kept 9 bases outside the gene matches. The CDR3 loop reads CATSPADRGDTEAFF. The CDR3 DNA reads TGTGCCACCTCCCCAGCGGACAGGGGGGACACTGAAGCTTTCTTT.

The rearrangement links TRBV4-1 to TRBJ2-5; the match to TRBD2 covers 8 bases. The germline V gene has CDR1 MGHRA and CDR2 YSYEKL. The V gene end was trimmed by 6 bases and the J gene end by 3 bases; junction bases not matched to a gene: 6. The CDR3 runs 14 residues. The DNA of the CDR3 is TGCGCCAGCAGGAATCCGGGACTAGAAGAGACCCAGTACTTC. Translating it yields CASRNPGLEETQYF.

The chain carries TRBV30 and TRBJ1-6, with D unresolved. From germline, CDR1 is GTSNPN and CDR2 SVGIG (reference sequence). V gave up 4 bases and J gave up 3 bases, with 7 bases separating them. The CDR3 is 13 residues long. The DNA for the CDR3 is TGTGCCTGGAAGAGTAGCTATAATTCACCCCTCCACTTT. It specifies CAWKSSYNSPLHF.